The 24 T cell receptor beta chains listed next were all sequenced from one sample in a study of blood T cell repertoires in COVID-19. TCRdb keeps only in-frame clones here, not all; method: immunoSEQ multiplex PCR. Here the sample spans about 300,000 clones, less than 85% being singletons. The sequenced sample was peripheral blood. These receptors all stem from a human donor with COVID-19, enrolled during active disease. The donor label of this sample is uncertain.

The chain employs TRBV25-1 and TRBJ2-7; no clear D. The CDR3 totals 15 residues. In germline, CDR1 is MGHDK, CDR2 SYGVNS. With 0 bases removed from V and 3 bases from J, the gap between germline ends came to 12 bases. CDR3 DNA sequence: TGTGCCAGCAGTGAATACGGTGCAGGTCGCTACGAGCAGTACTTC. Its translation is CASSEYGAGRYEQYF.

With respect to this clone: This specimen includes other DNA sequences encoding the same CDR3. The V call is TRBV7-3, the J call TRBJ2-2; 14 bases map to TRBD2. V was pared by 5 bases and J by 8 bases, with 7 bases of the junction left unmatched. Per germline, CDR1 SGHTA and CDR2 FQGTGA. The CDR3 is 16 amino acids. CDR3 nucleotide sequence: TGTGCCAGCAGCACGGGACTAGCGGGAGCTACGGGGGAGCTGTTTTTT. This sequence encodes CASSTGLAGATGELFF.

The chain links TRBV27 to TRBJ2-1; maybe TRBD1 (5 bases). V lost 3 bases to trimming and J lost 10 bases, with 10 bases between them. Germline assignment: CDR1 MNHEY and CDR2 SMNVEV (reference sequence). The CDR3 spans 12 residues. CDR3 in DNA: TGTGCCAGCAGTTTTCCAGGGCGGGAGCAGTTCTTC. Translating gives CASSFPGREQFF.

The DNA for the CDR3 is TGTGCCAGCAGTTTATACAGGGGAGGTAACTATGGCTACACCTTC. It translates to CASSLYRGGNYGYTF. The chain employs TRBV28 and TRBJ1-2; TRBD1 matches at 7 bases. J was trimmed by 1 base and V by 1 base; bases with no gene match: 3. From germline, CDR1 is MDHEN and CDR2 SYDVKM. This CDR3 comprises 15 residues.

The gene calls are TRBV29-1 and TRBJ2-5; 10 bases map to TRBD2. CDR1 is SQVTM, CDR2 ANQGSEA, per germline. The CDR3 has 16 amino acids. After removal of 7 bases from V and 3 bases from J, the junction contained 14 bases not matched to a gene. The CDR3 DNA sequence: TGCAGCGGTCGGTTTTGGGTACTAGCGGGAAAAGAGACCCAGTACTTC. It codes for CSGRFWVLAGKETQYF.

The rearrangement uses TRBV3-1 (or the pseudogene TRBV3-2) and TRBJ1-2, with TRBD1 matching over 8 bases. With V trimmed by 0 bases and J by 4 bases, 4 bases remained unmatched. CDR3 size: 15 residues. Germline CDR1 LGHDT, CDR2 YNNKEL (reference sequence). CDR3 DNA sequence: TGTGCCAGCAGCCAAGATGGGACAGGCGCCTATGGCTACACCTTC. Protein product: CASSQDGTGAYGYTF.

The chain recombines TRBV11-3 with TRBJ2-1; 8 bases map to TRBD2. This CDR3 spans 17 amino acids. Germline CDR1 reads SGHNT; CDR2 reads YENEEA. V lost 5 bases, J lost 6 bases, and 15 bases stayed unmatched. The CDR3 protein is CASSRLSGTPVGNEQFF. The CDR3 DNA is TGTGCCAGCAGCCGACTTAGCGGGACCCCGGTAGGCAATGAGCAGTTCTTC.

The J gene is TRBJ1-2, the V gene TRBV5-6, with unresolved D. V lost 1 base and J 5 bases, leaving 9 bases between the germline ends. CDR3 length: 13 amino acids. Germline CDR1 and CDR2: SGHDT and YYEEEE. The CDR3 coding sequence is TGTGCCAGCAGCTTGAAACAGCAGTATGGCTACACCTTC. It is translated as CASSLKQQYGYTF.

The chain joins TRBV19 to TRBJ2-7; weak D call: TRBD1 (6 bases). Germline assignment: CDR1 LNHDA and CDR2 SQIVND (reference sequence). The germline V and J ends were trimmed by 1 base and 2 bases, with 12 bases remaining between them. This CDR3 region has 15 residues. The CDR3 DNA reads as TGTGCCAGTAGTATAGGAACAGGGAATCCCTACGAGCAGTACTTC. Its protein is CASSIGTGNPYEQYF.

J is TRBJ1-2 and V is TRBV10-1; 8 bases match TRBD1. Trimming at V came to 2 bases and at J to 5 bases, leaving 7 bases not matched to a gene. Germline V gene data show CDR1 as WNHNN and CDR2 as SYGVQD (reference sequence). The CDR3 has 15 residues. CDR3 residues: CASSERTGFGYGYTF. The CDR3, as DNA: TGCGCCAGCAGTGAGAGGACAGGGTTTGGGTATGGCTACACCTTC.

The chain carries TRBV25-1 and TRBJ2-2; 9 nucleotides align to TRBD1. The J segment lost 4 bases and the V segment lost 10 bases, leaving 7 bases of the junction unmatched. This CDR3 is 14 amino acids long. Germline CDR1 MGHDK, CDR2 SYGVNS. The CDR3 loop reads CATSDRGITGELFF. The CDR3 DNA reads as TGTGCCACCTCGGACAGGGGAATCACCGGGGAGCTGTTTTTT.

The V call is TRBV28, the J call TRBJ2-1; D perhaps matches TRBD1 (6 bases). CDR3 length: 13 amino acids. V was clipped by 6 bases and J by 5 bases, with 11 bases between them. Germline V CDR1 and CDR2: MDHEN, SYDVKM. CDR3 residues: CASRTGLNNEQFF. The CDR3 bases are TGTGCCAGCAGGACAGGACTCAACAATGAGCAGTTCTTC.

The J gene is TRBJ1-1, the V gene TRBV7-9; D is perhaps TRBD1 (6 bases). The CDR3 spans 19 residues. Trimming removed 3 bases from V and 7 bases from J, with 30 bases in between. The germline gives CDR1 SEHNR, CDR2 FQNEAQ (reference sequence). CDR3 sequence: CASSFSEMGTIGGRGEAFF. CDR3 nucleotide sequence: TGTGCCAGCAGCTTTAGCGAAATGGGGACAATCGGAGGCAGGGGTGAAGCTTTCTTT.

This chain connects TRBV5-1 to TRBJ1-3; perhaps TRBD1 as D (5 bases). The CDR3 extends over 16 amino acids. CDR1 is SGHRS, CDR2 YFSETQ, per germline. The V end was cut by 0 bases, the J end by 3 bases, with 13 bases between. CDR3 loop: CASSLAGGQYGNTIYF. CDR3 sequence (DNA): TGCGCCAGCAGCTTGGCCGGGGGTCAGTATGGAAACACCATATATTTT.

The chain carries TRBV9 and TRBJ2-7, with 11 positions matching TRBD2. This CDR3 is built from 15 residues. V shed 0 bases and J 2 bases; nucleotides not matched to a gene: 1. Germline CDR1 reads SGDLS; CDR2 reads YYNGEE. The CDR3 region has the DNA TGTGCCAGCAGCGTAGGACTAGCGGGAACCTACGAGCAGTACTTC. Translation: CASSVGLAGTYEQYF.

This clone appeared a single time. The V call is TRBV5-1, the J call TRBJ1-1; 7 positions agree with TRBD1. This CDR3 spans 13 amino acids. Germline CDR1 SGHRS, CDR2 YFSETQ. The V and J ends lost 4 bases and 5 bases, in that order; junction bases with no gene match: 5. In DNA, the CDR3 is TGCGCCAGCAGCCCCAGGGGGGAAACTGAAGCTTTCTTT. It codes for CASSPRGETEAFF.

The chain combines TRBV3-1 (or the pseudogene TRBV3-2) with TRBJ2-2, with a tentative D call TRBD2 (6 bases). CDR1 and CDR2 (germline): LGHDT, YNNKEL (reference sequence). The CDR3 has 17 residues. V shed 7 bases and J shed 5 bases, with 23 bases lying between them. CDR3 coding DNA: TGTGCCAGCACCCCCCCCCGGGGCTGGGGGGAAACCGGGGAGCTGTTTTTT. Translation: CASTPPRGWGETGELFF.

V gene TRBV7-3 combines with J gene TRBJ2-1, with TRBD1 matching 8 bases. This CDR3 spans 16 amino acids. With V trimmed by 0 bases and J by 7 bases, 8 bases remained unmatched. Germline CDR1 and CDR2: SGHTA and FQGTGA. The CDR3 protein is CASSLTVGQGFNEQFF. The DNA for the CDR3 is TGTGCCAGCAGCTTAACGGTAGGACAGGGATTTAATGAGCAGTTCTTC.

The rearrangement joins TRBV5-6 to TRBJ1-1; perhaps TRBD1 as D (6 bases). Germline CDR1 SGHDT, CDR2 YYEEEE. CDR3 length: 15 amino acids. V was cut by 2 bases and J by 6 bases, with 17 bases left in between. CDR3 DNA sequence: TGTGCCAGCAGCTTACAGGGAGAGGTTATCGCTGAAGCTTTCTTT. This gives the protein CASSLQGEVIAEAFF.

This chain connects TRBV19 to TRBJ1-2, with 7 bases fitting TRBD1. In germline, CDR1 is LNHDA, CDR2 SQIVND (reference sequence). The CDR3 consists of 17 residues. The V and J ends lost 5 bases and 2 bases, in that order; junction bases with no gene match: 14. CDR3 sequence: CASSLAGTVNPNYGYTF. DNA of the CDR3: TGTGCCAGTAGTCTCGCCGGGACAGTTAATCCCAACTATGGCTACACCTTC.

The chain employs TRBV5-8 and TRBJ1-6, with 8 bases that match TRBD1. The CDR3 totals 14 residues. Germline lookup yields CDR1 SGHTS and CDR2 YDEGEE. Trimming at V came to 1 base and at J to 8 bases, leaving 2 bases not matched to a gene. CDR3 amino acids: CASSLTDRDSPLHF. CDR3 bases: TGTGCCAGCAGCTTGACGGACAGGGATTCACCCCTCCACTTT.

This chain joins TRBV19 and TRBJ1-2, with D possibly matching TRBD1 (5 bases). CDR3 size: 15 residues. V gave up 4 bases and J gave up 7 bases, with 19 bases separating them. Looked up from germline, CDR1 is LNHDA and CDR2 is SQIVND (reference sequence). CDR3: CASSNGGATLGGYTF. CDR3 bases: TGTGCCAGTAGTAATGGTGGGGCAACCCTCGGTGGCTACACCTTC.

The chain has TRBV2 and TRBJ1-2; D unresolved. The germline V gene encodes CDR1 SNHLY and CDR2 FYNNEI. The CDR3 is made up of 13 amino acids. Trimming took 4 bases from V and 4 from J, leaving 10 bases between them. The CDR3 DNA follows: TGTGCCAGCAGTGTGTCACAGTTCTATGGCTACACCTTC. Translated: CASSVSQFYGYTF.

The chain couples TRBV6-1 to TRBJ1-4; TRBD1 might be the D (5 bases). CDR3 length: 12 amino acids. V lost 3 bases and J 10 bases, leaving 9 bases between the germline ends. The germline V gene has CDR1 MNHNS and CDR2 SASEGT. Here the CDR3 reads CASSEGGRKLFF. DNA for the CDR3: TGTGCCAGCAGTGAGGGGGGGAGAAAACTGTTTTTT.